This T cell receptor beta chain is drawn from a study of blood T cell repertoires in COVID-19. Some clones are missing from TCRdb's copy, which holds only in-frame ones; the method was immunoSEQ multiplex PCR. The sample has some 460,000 clones; about nine tenths are singletons. Grouping used clinical history reported by participants in a survey and questionnaire. Donors in Cohort 3 who had recovered were those with two negative PCRs, healthcare professional clearance, or resolution of their symptoms. The sequencing input was PBMCs or T cells enriched from blood (not recorded which). This receptor was identified in a young woman who had recovered from COVID-19.

DNA of the CDR3: TGTGCCAGCAGCTTAGTTGGGAGGGAGGATCAGCCCCAGCATTTT. This codes for CASSLVGREDQPQHF. The V call is TRBV7-2, the J call TRBJ1-5; no reliable D call. The CDR3 spans 15 residues. Germline V gene lookup returns CDR1 SGHTA and CDR2 FQGNSA. Trimming cost V 1 base and J 5 bases, with 12 bases left between them.